The source of this T cell receptor (beta chain) is a study of OX40 agonist ivuxolimab in advanced cancers. Looked up from germline, CDR1 is SGHRS and CDR2 is YFSETQ. The V end lost 0 bases, the J end lost 2 bases, and 11 bases lay between the germline ends. The CDR3 sequence is 15 residues long. Some clones are missing from TCRdb's copy, which holds only in-frame ones; the method was immunoSEQ multiplex PCR. The data hold tens of thousands of clones, with roughly 80% observed a single time. The TCR was taken from an adult with an advanced solid tumor such as melanoma, head and neck, liver or kidney cancer. The rearrangement uses TRBV5-1 and TRBJ1-1; D possibly corresponds to TRBD1 (6 bases). The material sequenced was CD4+ or CD8+ T cells sorted from blood, taken in a trial of the OX40 agonist ivuxolimab. The DNA of the CDR3 is TGCGCCAGCAGCTTGGGGGACACCGCCAACACTGAAGCTTTCTTT. This codes for CASSLGDTANTEAFF.